Below are 6 T cell receptor beta chains sequenced from a single sample in a study of shared clonotypes between healthy human individuals. Profiling relied on immunoSEQ multiplex PCR, and the TCRdb table lists in-frame clones only, not all of them. The table records around 1,000,000 clones, 60% to 85% of them present only once. The sample was memory CD4+ T cells from PBMCs. This sample's subset: CD45RA-negative fraction. The receptor set was obtained from a man in his late teens or twenties in good health. Some clones in this sample may be carry-over from other donors' samples.

The chain uses TRBV7-2 and TRBJ1-2; perhaps TRBD1 as D (5 bases). This CDR3 region has 13 residues. Germline CDR1 SGHTA, CDR2 FQGNSA. V gave up 0 bases and J gave up 7 bases, with 9 bases separating them. Written as DNA, the CDR3 is TGTGCCAGCAGCTTAGCAGGGGAAGGTGGCTACACCTTC. It encodes CASSLAGEGGYTF.

The chain recombines TRBV2 with TRBJ2-3, with a tentative D call TRBD2 (5 bases). There are 15 residues in the CDR3. Trimming shortened V by 2 bases and J by 4 bases, and 13 bases separated the two germline ends. In germline, CDR1 is SNHLY, CDR2 FYNNEI. The CDR3 region is CASSERTPGSDTQYF. CDR3 in DNA: TGTGCCAGCAGTGAAAGGACTCCCGGGTCAGATACGCAGTATTTT. Based on the CDR3 plus reference TRBV2 and TRBJ2-3, the full variable domain is EPEVTQTPSHQVTQMGQEVILRCVPISNHLYFYWYRQILGQKVEFLVSFYNNEISEKSEIFDDQFSVERPDGSNFTLKIRSTKLEDSAMYFCASSERTPGSDTQYFGPGTRLTVL.

The table lists this clone with a count of one. The chain joins TRBV5-4 to TRBJ1-1; 9 nucleotides agree with TRBD1. The ends lost 4 bases at V and 9 bases at J; junction bases unmatched: 13. Germline V CDR1 and CDR2: SGHNT, YYREEE (reference sequence). The CDR3 runs to 15 residues. Here the CDR3 DNA reads TGTGCCAGCAGCCGTGAAGAGGGACAGGGAATTAAAGCTTTCTTT. Translation: CASSREEGQGIKAFF.

V and J are TRBV5-4 and TRBJ2-2, with 14 nucleotides matching TRBD2. V trimming: 5 bases; J trimming: 5 bases; junction bases outside the gene matches: 8. The CDR3 is made up of 17 amino acids. Germline V CDR1 and CDR2: SGHNT, YYREEE (reference sequence). The CDR3 DNA follows: TGTGCCAGCAGACGCGGACTAGCGGGAGGCGAGACCGGGGAGCTGTTTTTT. As protein: CASRRGLAGGETGELFF.

The rearrangement uses TRBV28 and TRBJ2-6, with 7 positions matching TRBD1. Per the germline V gene, CDR1 is MDHEN and CDR2 is SYDVKM. The V segment lost 5 bases and the J segment 2 bases; nucleotides outside the gene matches: 6. The length of the CDR3 is 16 residues. The CDR3 sequence is CASSPTGYPGANVLTF. The CDR3 coding sequence is TGTGCCAGCAGTCCGACAGGGTACCCTGGGGCCAACGTCCTGACTTTC.

This rearrangement joins TRBV29-1 to TRBJ1-6; TRBD1 is a possible D gene (6 bases). This CDR3 comprises 13 residues. Trimming took 3 bases from V and 9 from J, leaving 12 bases between them. CDR1 is SQVTM and CDR2 is ANQGSEA in the germline V gene. CDR3 sequence reads: CSVDTGSGSPLHF. CDR3 coding DNA: TGCAGCGTTGACACAGGGTCGGGTTCACCCCTCCACTTT.